Judged by frequency, the clone carrying this TCR beta chain is medium-sized. This specimen comes from a study of T cell clusters in autoimmune cytopenias. This CDR3 has 16 amino acids. Germline CDR1 and CDR2: DFQATT and SNEGSKA (reference sequence). TRB was amplified by touch-down multiplex PCR, primer pools A and B combined. One entry per CDR3 protein, without DNA, is what TCRdb gives after re-calling the multiplex PCR reads. This sample's table has around 11,000 distinct CDR3 sequences. Each sample's input was approximately 270 ng genomic DNA, 30,000 to 45,000 genome equivalents. These data are also associated with another study on T cell repertoires in aging, cancer and after chemotherapy. That investigation notes: Rebound thymic output was suggested by rising median generation probability during chemotherapy in each cancer cohort.

The rearrangement links TRBV20-1 to TRBJ2-3; no DNA is available, so the TRBD2 call from TCRdb remains unchecked. The source of this sequence is a human donor in good health. The sequencing input was peripheral blood. This CDR3 is CSASDRAASFADTQYF.